This is a list of T cell receptor beta chains from one sample in a study of early T cells in non-severe SARS-CoV-2 infection. TCRdb recomputed calls from the 5' RACE reads with MiXCR, one row per CDR3 protein. The table includes tens of thousands of distinct CDR3 sequences, more than 9% detected once. Material: whole blood. Source of these receptors: an adult who was a healthcare worker with PCR-confirmed SARS-CoV-2 infection or an uninfected control (not recorded which). Both conserved end residues are part of each CDR3. D genes are given only for firm matches. Rows give clone size only sometimes, using once, few, many, or a class for an expanded clone.

d_call: -; j_call: TRBJ1-3; clone_size: few; v_call: TRBV7-2; cdr3_aa: CASSLDPRQINTIYF; cdr3_nt: TGTGCCAGCAGCTTAGACCCGAGACAGATAAACACCATATATTTT
d_call: TRBD1; j_call: TRBJ2-2; clone_size: many; v_call: TRBV29-1; cdr3_aa: CSAGPWTGGNTGELFF; cdr3_nt: TGCAGCGCCGGGCCTTGGACAGGGGGAAACACCGGGGAGCTGTTTTTT
d_call: -; j_call: TRBJ2-7; clone_size: many; v_call: TRBV11-2; cdr3_aa: CASSSTLVYEQYF; cdr3_nt: TGTGCCAGCAGCTCGACTTTGGTCTACGAGCAGTACTTC
d_call: -; j_call: TRBJ1-4; clone_size: -; v_call: TRBV9; cdr3_aa: CASSPGQNNEKLFF; cdr3_nt: TGTGCCAGCAGCCCGGGTCAGAACAATGAAAAACTGTTTTTT
d_call: -; j_call: TRBJ2-1; clone_size: -; v_call: TRBV20-1; cdr3_aa: CSAENRASYNEQFF; cdr3_nt: TGCAGTGCCGAAAACAGGGCCTCCTACAATGAGCAGTTCTTC
d_call: -; j_call: TRBJ1-1; clone_size: few; v_call: TRBV20-1; cdr3_aa: CSAWENTEAFF; cdr3_nt: TGCAGTGCATGGGAGAACACTGAAGCTTTCTTT
d_call: -; j_call: TRBJ2-7; clone_size: -; v_call: TRBV20-1; cdr3_aa: CSAVILERLKYEQYF; cdr3_nt: TGCAGTGCCGTGATTCTTGAGCGTTTAAAATACGAGCAGTACTTC
d_call: -; j_call: TRBJ1-1; clone_size: many; v_call: TRBV27; cdr3_aa: CASKGGNTEAFF; cdr3_nt: TGTGCCAGCAAGGGAGGAAACACTGAAGCTTTCTTT
d_call: TRBD1; j_call: TRBJ2-6; clone_size: -; v_call: TRBV6-5; cdr3_aa: CASAPGQGASGANVLTF; cdr3_nt: TGTGCCAGTGCTCCGGGACAGGGGGCTTCTGGGGCCAACGTCCTGACTTTC
d_call: TRBD2; j_call: TRBJ2-5; clone_size: few; v_call: TRBV12-3/TRBV12-4; cdr3_aa: CASSPRLAGVGETQYF; cdr3_nt: TGTGCCAGCAGTCCCCGACTAGCGGGAGTAGGAGAGACCCAGTACTTC
d_call: -; j_call: TRBJ1-1; clone_size: few; v_call: TRBV20-1; cdr3_aa: CSARDRRGYTEAFF; cdr3_nt: TGCAGTGCTAGAGATCGTCGGGGATACACTGAAGCTTTCTTT
d_call: TRBD2; j_call: TRBJ2-7; clone_size: -; v_call: TRBV25-1; cdr3_aa: CASSELGTRESYEQYF; cdr3_nt: TGTGCCAGCAGTGAATTGGGGACTAGAGAATCCTACGAGCAGTACTTC
d_call: -; j_call: TRBJ2-2; clone_size: few; v_call: TRBV2; cdr3_aa: CASSEEGFANTGELFF; cdr3_nt: TGTGCCAGCAGTGAAGAAGGCTTCGCGAACACCGGGGAGCTGTTTTTT
d_call: -; j_call: TRBJ2-5; clone_size: -; v_call: TRBV20-1; cdr3_aa: CSVYPGTPGEETQYF; cdr3_nt: TGCAGTGTTTACCCCGGGACACCCGGGGAAGAGACCCAGTACTTC
d_call: TRBD2; j_call: TRBJ2-1; clone_size: many; v_call: TRBV7-2; cdr3_aa: CASSLAGTLAGAYNEQFF; cdr3_nt: TGTGCCAGCAGCTTAGCGGGTACCTTAGCGGGAGCTTACAATGAGCAGTTCTTC
d_call: -; j_call: TRBJ2-1; clone_size: -; v_call: TRBV20-1; cdr3_aa: CSALGLTGYNEQFF; cdr3_nt: TGCAGTGCTCTCGGCTTGACGGGGTACAATGAGCAGTTCTTC
d_call: -; j_call: TRBJ2-2; clone_size: -; v_call: TRBV20-1; cdr3_aa: CSAIGRTNTGELFF; cdr3_nt: TGCAGTGCTATCGGCAGGACGAACACCGGGGAGCTGTTTTTT
d_call: -; j_call: TRBJ1-1; clone_size: -; v_call: TRBV9; cdr3_aa: CASSVDPGTNTEAFF; cdr3_nt: TGTGCCAGCAGCGTAGATCCAGGGACGAACACTGAAGCTTTCTTT